The rows below give T cell receptor beta chains drawn from one sample of a study of beta chain features in type 1 diabetes. Using immunoSEQ multiplex PCR, the repertoire was profiled, and TCRdb retains in-frame clones only, with some absent. The profile shows around 500,000 clones, roughly 31% of them singletons. Sequenced: naive CD4+ T cells from blood. The origin of the receptors is a man aged 18 to 29 in good health. CDR3s include the opening cysteine and the closing phenylalanine or tryptophan. The D gene is left open where the match is weak. Clone size, where shown, is once, few, many, or a class for clones that have expanded.

cdr3_nt: TGCAGCGTTACAGGTTCCACTTACAATGAGCAGTTCTTC; cdr3_aa: CSVTGSTYNEQFF; clone_size: few; j_call: TRBJ2-1; d_call: -; v_call: TRBV29-1
cdr3_nt: TGCGCCAGCAGCCAAGGCGCAGCTAGGAGGAACACTGAAGCTTTCTTT; cdr3_aa: CASSQGAARRNTEAFF; clone_size: few; j_call: TRBJ1-1; d_call: -; v_call: TRBV4-1
cdr3_nt: TGTGCCTGGAGGGGAGGACAGACTAACTCCTACGAGCAGTACTTC; cdr3_aa: CAWRGGQTNSYEQYF; clone_size: few; j_call: TRBJ2-7; d_call: -; v_call: TRBV30
cdr3_nt: TGTGCCAGCAGCACCAGACAGTTAGATACGCAGTATTTT; cdr3_aa: CASSTRQLDTQYF; clone_size: once; j_call: TRBJ2-3; d_call: -; v_call: TRBV9
cdr3_nt: TGTGCCAGCAGCTTAACGGCAGTAAGCACAGATACGCAGTATTTT; cdr3_aa: CASSLTAVSTDTQYF; clone_size: few; j_call: TRBJ2-3; d_call: -; v_call: TRBV7-2
cdr3_nt: TGTGCCATCAGAGCCACTGACACGCAAAGGGACGAGCAGTACTTC; cdr3_aa: CAIRATDTQRDEQYF; clone_size: few; j_call: TRBJ2-7; d_call: -; v_call: TRBV10-3
cdr3_nt: TGTGCCTGGAGTCGTGGGGGCGCCACAACTAATGAAAAACTGTTTTTT; cdr3_aa: CAWSRGGATTNEKLFF; clone_size: -; j_call: TRBJ1-4; d_call: -; v_call: TRBV30
cdr3_nt: TGTGCCAGCAGCCCCCGACTAGCGGGGAGCACAGATACGCAGTATTTT; cdr3_aa: CASSPRLAGSTDTQYF; clone_size: -; j_call: TRBJ2-3; d_call: TRBD2; v_call: TRBV7-2
cdr3_nt: TGCGCCAGCAGCTTGGAACTAGTGGGAGAGACCCAGTACTTC; cdr3_aa: CASSLELVGETQYF; clone_size: few; j_call: TRBJ2-5; d_call: -; v_call: TRBV5-1
cdr3_nt: TGTGCCAGCACCCGACGGCAGGCCGGAGGAGAGACCCAGTACTTC; cdr3_aa: CASTRRQAGGETQYF; clone_size: few; j_call: TRBJ2-5; d_call: -; v_call: TRBV5-6
cdr3_nt: TGTGCCTGGAGCGTAGGGGCGCGGCAGCCCCAGCATTTT; cdr3_aa: CAWSVGARQPQHF; clone_size: few; j_call: TRBJ1-5; d_call: -; v_call: TRBV30
cdr3_nt: TGTGCCAGCAGCCTTTGGACTAGCTCCTACAATGAGCAGTTCTTC; cdr3_aa: CASSLWTSSYNEQFF; clone_size: -; j_call: TRBJ2-1; d_call: TRBD2; v_call: TRBV5-6
cdr3_nt: TGTGCCAGCAGTGCGGGAGGGCCTCGGGTAGGAGGGGCCAACGTCCTGACTTTC; cdr3_aa: CASSAGGPRVGGANVLTF; clone_size: -; j_call: TRBJ2-6; d_call: TRBD2; v_call: TRBV27
cdr3_nt: TGCGCCAGCAGCTCCGATATATCAGGGCCTGAAGCTTTCTTT; cdr3_aa: CASSSDISGPEAFF; clone_size: few; j_call: TRBJ1-1; d_call: -; v_call: TRBV5-1
cdr3_nt: TGTGCCTGGACTTTCAACACTGAAGCTTTCTTT; cdr3_aa: CAWTFNTEAFF; clone_size: once; j_call: TRBJ1-1; d_call: -; v_call: TRBV30
cdr3_nt: TGCAGTGCCGGACGCCCCGATACGCAGTATTTT; cdr3_aa: CSAGRPDTQYF; clone_size: -; j_call: TRBJ2-3; d_call: -; v_call: TRBV20-1
cdr3_nt: TGTGCCAGCAGCCAAGATCGCCTGGAAGGGACTGAAGCTTTCTTT; cdr3_aa: CASSQDRLEGTEAFF; clone_size: few; j_call: TRBJ1-1; d_call: -; v_call: TRBV14
cdr3_nt: TGTGCCAGCAGTGAACAGGGGGCATGGTACGAGCAGTACTTC; cdr3_aa: CASSEQGAWYEQYF; clone_size: few; j_call: TRBJ2-7; d_call: TRBD1; v_call: TRBV2
cdr3_nt: TGCGCCAGCAGCTTGGATCTAGGGTGGAGGGGTACGCAGTATTTT; cdr3_aa: CASSLDLGWRGTQYF; clone_size: -; j_call: TRBJ2-3; d_call: -; v_call: TRBV5-1
cdr3_nt: TGCAGCGCCGGGACATACTACGAGCAGTACTTC; cdr3_aa: CSAGTYYEQYF; clone_size: few; j_call: TRBJ2-7; d_call: -; v_call: TRBV29-1
cdr3_nt: TGTGCCTGGAGCCTCGGACGCCCGGGAGGTGGCACCGGGGAGCTGTTTTTT; cdr3_aa: CAWSLGRPGGGTGELFF; clone_size: few; j_call: TRBJ2-2; d_call: TRBD2; v_call: TRBV30
cdr3_nt: TGTGCCAGTACCCGGACAGTTCAAGAGACCCAGTACTTC; cdr3_aa: CASTRTVQETQYF; clone_size: -; j_call: TRBJ2-5; d_call: -; v_call: TRBV25-1
cdr3_nt: TGTGCCAGCAGCTTACTAGCGAACCAAGAGACCCAGTACTTC; cdr3_aa: CASSLLANQETQYF; clone_size: few; j_call: TRBJ2-5; d_call: -; v_call: TRBV7-9
cdr3_nt: TGTGCCAGCAGTGACCAGGGGGCTAATCAGCCCCAGCATTTT; cdr3_aa: CASSDQGANQPQHF; clone_size: -; j_call: TRBJ1-5; d_call: TRBD1; v_call: TRBV2
cdr3_nt: TGTGCCTGGAGTTTGGGGAGCGAGCAGTACTTC; cdr3_aa: CAWSLGSEQYF; clone_size: -; j_call: TRBJ2-7; d_call: -; v_call: TRBV30
cdr3_nt: TGCAGCGCCGCCAAGGACTCCACACATGAAAAACTGTTTTTT; cdr3_aa: CSAAKDSTHEKLFF; clone_size: -; j_call: TRBJ1-4; d_call: -; v_call: TRBV29-1
cdr3_nt: TGCAGCGTTGAACCTCGGACAGGGGTCAATGGCTACACCTTC; cdr3_aa: CSVEPRTGVNGYTF; clone_size: -; j_call: TRBJ1-2; d_call: TRBD1; v_call: TRBV29-1
cdr3_nt: TGCAGCCCATGCAGGGAAAAGTCCTACGAGCAGTACTTC; cdr3_aa: CSPCREKSYEQYF; clone_size: few; j_call: TRBJ2-7; d_call: -; v_call: TRBV29-1
cdr3_nt: TGTGCCAGCAGCGAATACAGGGGAAATACGCAGTATTTT; cdr3_aa: CASSEYRGNTQYF; clone_size: -; j_call: TRBJ2-3; d_call: TRBD1; v_call: TRBV11-2
cdr3_nt: TGTGCCAGCAGCCCCGGGACAGGGCCTTACAATGAGCAGTTCTTC; cdr3_aa: CASSPGTGPYNEQFF; clone_size: few; j_call: TRBJ2-1; d_call: TRBD1; v_call: TRBV14
cdr3_nt: TGTGCCAGCAGCTTGGCTCGGATAAACACCGGGGAGCTGTTTTTT; cdr3_aa: CASSLARINTGELFF; clone_size: once; j_call: TRBJ2-2; d_call: -; v_call: TRBV5-6
cdr3_nt: TGTGCCAGCAGTGCAGGATACCCTCCGGACGAGCAGTACTTC; cdr3_aa: CASSAGYPPDEQYF; clone_size: -; j_call: TRBJ2-7; d_call: -; v_call: TRBV2
cdr3_nt: TGTGCCAGCAGTTTTGAGATGGGCTTGGGGGCCAACGTCCTGACTTTC; cdr3_aa: CASSFEMGLGANVLTF; clone_size: -; j_call: TRBJ2-6; d_call: -; v_call: TRBV28
cdr3_nt: TGTGCCAGCAGTTACCCTACGGACAGGGGCTACGAGCAGTACTTC; cdr3_aa: CASSYPTDRGYEQYF; clone_size: few; j_call: TRBJ2-7; d_call: TRBD1; v_call: TRBV6-5
cdr3_nt: TGTGCCAGCAGTGATGGCGGGAGGGCCGCAGATACGCAGTATTTT; cdr3_aa: CASSDGGRAADTQYF; clone_size: -; j_call: TRBJ2-3; d_call: TRBD2; v_call: TRBV2
cdr3_nt: TGTGCCAGCAGCTTGGCCCAAAACTCTGGGGCCAACGTCCTGACTTTC; cdr3_aa: CASSLAQNSGANVLTF; clone_size: -; j_call: TRBJ2-6; d_call: -; v_call: TRBV5-4
cdr3_nt: TGTGCCTGGACCCCGCCCCCTGCTGGGACAGGGGGCTACAATGAGCAGTTCTTC; cdr3_aa: CAWTPPPAGTGGYNEQFF; clone_size: few; j_call: TRBJ2-1; d_call: TRBD1; v_call: TRBV30
cdr3_nt: TGTGCCAGCAGCTTGCGGGGCGGGCCGTACGAGCAGTACTTC; cdr3_aa: CASSLRGGPYEQYF; clone_size: few; j_call: TRBJ2-7; d_call: -; v_call: TRBV7-2
cdr3_nt: TGTGCCAGCAGCTTAGAAGGGGCCCGGGGCAATGAGCAGTTCTTC; cdr3_aa: CASSLEGARGNEQFF; clone_size: -; j_call: TRBJ2-1; d_call: -; v_call: TRBV11-1
cdr3_nt: TGTGCCAGCAGCGCCGTCGAGTGGGGCGGGGCCAAAAACATTCAGTACTTC; cdr3_aa: CASSAVEWGGAKNIQYF; clone_size: -; j_call: TRBJ2-4; d_call: -; v_call: TRBV9
cdr3_nt: TGTGCCAGCAGCCGGACTAGCGGGTGGAGCACAGATACGCAGTATTTT; cdr3_aa: CASSRTSGWSTDTQYF; clone_size: -; j_call: TRBJ2-3; d_call: TRBD2; v_call: TRBV7-9
cdr3_nt: TGCGCCAGCAGCCAAGTGTCATCCTTCTATGGCTACACCTTC; cdr3_aa: CASSQVSSFYGYTF; clone_size: -; j_call: TRBJ1-2; d_call: -; v_call: TRBV4-1
cdr3_nt: TGTGCCAGCAGCTCCAATTCACAGGGCCACCGGCTGTTTTTT; cdr3_aa: CASSSNSQGHRLFF; clone_size: once; j_call: TRBJ1-4; d_call: -; v_call: TRBV7-9
cdr3_nt: TGTGCCAGCAGCTTTAGCGGGAGGGGACAAGAGACCCAGTACTTC; cdr3_aa: CASSFSGRGQETQYF; clone_size: once; j_call: TRBJ2-5; d_call: TRBD2; v_call: TRBV7-3
cdr3_nt: TGTGCCAGCAGCATAGAACAGGGCTTGACTGAAGCTTTCTTT; cdr3_aa: CASSIEQGLTEAFF; clone_size: -; j_call: TRBJ1-1; d_call: -; v_call: TRBV7-6
cdr3_nt: TGTGCCAGCAGTCCCAGCGGGAGTCGAGAGACCCAGTACTTC; cdr3_aa: CASSPSGSRETQYF; clone_size: -; j_call: TRBJ2-5; d_call: TRBD2; v_call: TRBV6-5
cdr3_nt: TGTGCCAGCAGCCCGGGGGGCGCTGGGGCCAACGTCCTGACTTTC; cdr3_aa: CASSPGGAGANVLTF; clone_size: -; j_call: TRBJ2-6; d_call: -; v_call: TRBV7-8
cdr3_nt: TGCGCCAGCAGCTTGGGCCTAGCGGAATCCTACGAGCAGTACTTC; cdr3_aa: CASSLGLAESYEQYF; clone_size: -; j_call: TRBJ2-7; d_call: TRBD2; v_call: TRBV5-1